This T cell receptor beta chain was observed in a study of cytomegalovirus exposure and HLA in healthy donors. This clone has only a few counts. The germline V gene has CDR1 MNHEY and CDR2 SVGAGI. V was pared by 5 bases and J by 4 bases, with 10 bases of the junction left unmatched. This CDR3 has 15 amino acids. Researchers ran the PCR with 60 Vbeta and 13 Jbeta primers. The repertoire was sequenced with immunoSEQ multiplex PCR; TCRdb's copy has only in-frame clones and lacks some. The sample has about 150,000 clones, around 76% seen once. This chain uses TRBV6-5 with TRBJ2-5, with 7 bases that match TRBD2. This TCR was sampled from a man aged 40-50 years in good health and CMV-seronegative. Sequencing was done on a sample of PBMCs. CDR3 DNA sequence: TGTGCCAGCAGTGTATTCGCGGGAGCCTCAGAGACCCAGTACTTC. As protein: CASSVFAGASETQYF.